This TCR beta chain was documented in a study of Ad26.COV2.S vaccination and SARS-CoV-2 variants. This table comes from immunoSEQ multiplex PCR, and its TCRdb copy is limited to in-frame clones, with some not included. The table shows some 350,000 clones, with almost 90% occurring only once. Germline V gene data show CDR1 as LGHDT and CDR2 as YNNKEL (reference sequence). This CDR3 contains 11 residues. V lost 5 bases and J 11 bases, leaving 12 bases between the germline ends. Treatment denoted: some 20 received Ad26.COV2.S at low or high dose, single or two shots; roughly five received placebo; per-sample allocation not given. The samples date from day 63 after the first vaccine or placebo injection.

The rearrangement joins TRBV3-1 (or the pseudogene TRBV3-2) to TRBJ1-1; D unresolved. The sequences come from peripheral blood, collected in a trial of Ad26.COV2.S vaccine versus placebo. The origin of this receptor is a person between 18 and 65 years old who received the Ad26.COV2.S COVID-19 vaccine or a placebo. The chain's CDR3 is CASSDTFGAFF. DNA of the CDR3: TGTGCCAGCAGCGACACCTTCGGGGCTTTCTTT.